The 18 T cell receptor beta chains given below trace back to one sample, sequenced in a study of cytomegalovirus exposure and HLA in healthy donors. Primers: 60 Vbeta forward and 13 Jbeta reverse. The assay was immunoSEQ multiplex PCR, and TCRdb's table has in-frame clones only and misses some. The table lists about 140,000 clones, around 57% of them singletons. The sequencing sample was made of PBMCs. The receptors here all came from a male donor in good health and CMV-seronegative.

This rearrangement joins TRBV18 to TRBJ1-2; 8 bases align to TRBD1. This CDR3 spans 13 amino acids. V gave up 5 bases and J gave up 4 bases; unmatched junction bases: 3. Germline CDR1 reads KGHSH; CDR2 reads LQKENI. CDR3 protein: CASSLDRAYGYTF. The CDR3 coding sequence is TGTGCCAGCTCATTGGACAGGGCCTATGGCTACACCTTC. The variable domain in full, with the rest retrieved from reference TRBV18 and TRBJ1-2, is NAGVMQNPRHLVRRRGQEARLRCSPMKGHSHVYWYRQLPEEGLKFMVYLQKENIIDESGMPKERFSAEFPKEGPSILRIQQVVRGDSAAYFCASSLDRAYGYTFGSGTRLTVV.

The DNA of the CDR3 is TGTGCCAGTAGTATATCACCACAAACAGATACGCAGTATTTT. It translates to CASSISPQTDTQYF. The chain recombines TRBV19 with TRBJ2-3; D is unresolved. The germline CDR1 and CDR2 sequences are LNHDA and SQIVND (reference sequence). This CDR3 has 14 residues. Trimming took 2 bases from V and 3 from J, leaving 9 bases between them.

This chain links TRBV18 with TRBJ2-7; TRBD2 agrees at 9 bases. The CDR3 is 14 residues long. Trimming at V came to 3 bases and at J to 5 bases, leaving 5 bases not matched to a gene. CDR1 KGHSH and CDR2 LQKENI come from the germline V gene. CDR3: CASSPGTSIDEQYF. In nucleotides, the CDR3 is TGTGCCAGCTCACCTGGGACTAGCATCGACGAGCAGTACTTC.

J is TRBJ1-6 and V is TRBV27; 8 nucleotides agree with TRBD1. The ends lost 5 bases at V and 6 bases at J; junction bases unmatched: 6. From germline, CDR1 is MNHEY and CDR2 SMNVEV (reference sequence). The CDR3 consists of 15 residues. The CDR3 loop reads CASSRLTGVNSPLHF. The CDR3 DNA follows: TGTGCCAGCAGTCGCTTGACAGGGGTTAATTCACCCCTCCACTTT.

The V and J genes are TRBV2 and TRBJ2-5, with 10 bases that match TRBD2. The CDR3 consists of 14 residues. The germline V gene encodes CDR1 SNHLY and CDR2 FYNNEI. The V gene end was trimmed by 6 bases and the J gene end by 5 bases; junction bases not matched to a gene: 6. The CDR3 DNA sequence: TGTGCCAGCAGCGCCATGACTAGCGGGGAGACCCAGTACTTC. Translating gives CASSAMTSGETQYF.

There are a few counts of this clone. The CDR3 DNA reads TGTGCCAGCAGGACGAGAGATGGACAGCCTAATTCACCCCTCCACTTT. The encoded protein is CASRTRDGQPNSPLHF. This chain joins TRBV2 and TRBJ1-6, with D possibly TRBD1 on 6 matching bases. This CDR3 has 16 amino acids. The germline gives CDR1 SNHLY, CDR2 FYNNEI. The V end lost 6 bases, the J end lost 6 bases, and 18 bases lay between the germline ends.

The chain links TRBV5-1 to TRBJ2-2; a weak D match, TRBD1 (6 bases). With 5 bases removed from V and 0 bases from J, the gap between germline ends came to 8 bases. The CDR3 length is 14 residues. The germline V gene encodes CDR1 SGHRS and CDR2 YFSETQ. The CDR3 is CASRRDTNTGELFF. The CDR3 coding sequence is TGCGCCAGCAGGAGGGACACGAACACCGGGGAGCTGTTTTTT.

J is TRBJ2-3 and V is TRBV5-4; a possible D gene is TRBD2 (6 bases). The CDR3 covers 15 residues. The V gene's germline CDR1 is SGHNT and CDR2 YYREEE (reference sequence). The V gene lost 0 bases and the J gene lost 1 base, with 9 bases spanning the gap. The CDR3 is CASSLASEGTDTQYF. DNA of the CDR3: TGTGCCAGCAGCTTGGCTAGCGAGGGCACAGATACGCAGTATTTT.

This clone was observed a handful of times. V is TRBV7-3 and J is TRBJ2-5; 13 bases match TRBD2. Germline V gene data show CDR1 as SGHTA and CDR2 as FQGTGA. This CDR3 contains 17 residues. V shed 5 bases and J 3 bases; nucleotides not matched to a gene: 9. In DNA form, the CDR3 reads TGTGCCAGCAGCGAGTTCGGGGGACTAGCGGGGAAAGAGACCCAGTACTTC. The encoded protein is CASSEFGGLAGKETQYF.

V is TRBV29-1 and J is TRBJ2-2; 8 bases align to TRBD1. The CDR3 has 15 amino acids. V was pared by 6 bases and J by 7 bases, with 13 bases of the junction left unmatched. Germline CDR1 SQVTM, CDR2 ANQGSEA. CDR3 residues: CSVPDRALPGGELFF. CDR3 DNA: TGCAGCGTGCCGGACAGGGCTCTACCTGGCGGGGAGCTGTTTTTT.

The chain links TRBV7-3 to TRBJ2-7; 7 bases align to TRBD1. Germline CDR1 reads SGHTA; CDR2 reads FQGTGA. The V and J ends lost 4 bases and 5 bases, in that order; junction bases with no gene match: 5. There are 13 residues in the CDR3. The CDR3 reads CASSSETGNEQYF. The CDR3 coding sequence is TGTGCCAGCAGCTCTGAGACAGGGAACGAGCAGTACTTC.

This clone was detected a few times. The chain carries TRBV5-1 and TRBJ1-1, with D uncertain. Germline CDR1 is SGHRS and CDR2 is YFSETQ. The V gene lost 3 bases and the J gene lost 0 bases, with 6 bases spanning the gap. This CDR3 has 13 residues. The DNA for the CDR3 is TGCGCCAGCAGCTCGCAGGTGAACACTGAAGCTTTCTTT. Translation gives CASSSQVNTEAFF.

This clone showed up just a few times. The chain combines TRBV27 with TRBJ1-6; D is ambiguous. Germline CDR1 MNHEY, CDR2 SMNVEV (reference sequence). CDR3 length equals 17 residues. The germline V and J ends were trimmed by 2 bases and 10 bases, with 21 bases remaining between them. CDR3 sequence: CASSLRGVWREESPLHF. The CDR3 nucleotides read TGTGCCAGCAGTTTACGAGGTGTGTGGAGGGAGGAATCACCCCTCCACTTT.

This CDR3 reads CASRTRDRVYGYTF. As DNA, the CDR3 is TGTGCCAGCAGGACCCGGGACAGGGTCTATGGCTACACCTTC. The chain joins TRBV2 to TRBJ1-2; 9 nucleotides match TRBD1. With V trimmed by 6 bases and J by 4 bases, 6 bases remained unmatched. Germline V lookup: CDR1 SNHLY, CDR2 FYNNEI. The CDR3 is 14 amino acids.

V is TRBV6-1 and J is TRBJ1-3; D remains unclear. CDR1 and CDR2 (germline): MNHNS, SASEGT. V was pared by 6 bases and J by 4 bases, with 13 bases between. This CDR3 has 14 residues. CDR3 residues: CASRVQFRGNTIYF. The CDR3, as DNA: TGTGCCAGCAGGGTACAGTTCCGCGGAAACACCATATATTTT.

V usage is TRBV15 and J usage is TRBJ2-7; perhaps TRBD1 as D (6 bases). Germline V CDR1 and CDR2: LNHNV, YYDKDF (reference sequence). Trimming cost V 0 bases and J 1 base, with 10 bases left between them. The CDR3 has 15 residues. The CDR3 is CATSREEGESYEQYF. The CDR3 DNA reads TGTGCCACCAGCAGAGAAGAGGGGGAATCCTACGAGCAGTACTTC. Full variable domain (remainder filled in from reference TRBV15 and TRBJ2-7): DAMVIQNPRYQVTQFGKPVTLSCSQTLNHNVMYWYQQKSSQAPKLLFHYYDKDFNNEADTPDNFQSRRPNTSFCFLDIRSPGLGDTAMYLCATSREEGESYEQYFGPGTRLTVT.

This clone turned up a few times. V is TRBV19 and J is TRBJ1-3; D remains unclear. Between the trimmed V and J ends, which lost 3 bases and 0 bases, there was a span of 12 bases. The CDR3 sequence is 16 residues long. The germline V gene encodes CDR1 LNHDA and CDR2 SQIVND (reference sequence). The CDR3 region is CASSMGAVDSGNTIYF. In DNA, the CDR3 is TGTGCCAGTAGTATGGGAGCAGTCGACTCTGGAAACACCATATATTTT.

The V gene is TRBV29-1, the J gene TRBJ2-7, with 12 positions matching TRBD1. This CDR3 is 14 amino acids long. CDR1 and CDR2 (germline): SQVTM, ANQGSEA. V trimming: 6 bases; J trimming: 5 bases; junction bases outside the gene matches: 8. Here the CDR3 DNA reads TGCAGCGTCGCGAGGGGACAGGGGGCCGACGAGCAGTACTTC. It is translated as CSVARGQGADEQYF.